This T cell receptor beta chain was found in a study of long-term antiretroviral therapy in people with HIV. Study-wide points: At every time point, clones expanded before ART dominated the repertoire. Blood dating 2004 to 2017 may reflect older ART regimens.

There was at least one pre-ART PBMC sample for each donor, plus at least two post-ART PBMC samples. Germline CDR1 reads ENHRY; CDR2 reads SYGVKD. The CDR3 consists of 16 residues. The V segment lost 4 bases and the J segment 1 base; nucleotides outside the gene matches: 8. Details on this clone: Its antigen remains unknown.

Runs used v3.0 of the immunoSEQ assay and were done at survey level. Method: immunoSEQ multiplex PCR; TCRdb's copy keeps in-frame clones and lacks some. The repertoire holds some 30,000 clones, with 85% as singletons. The rearrangement links TRBV10-3 to TRBJ2-7; the match to TRBD1 covers 9 bases. The sequence derives from a man between 18 and 35 years old with HIV. The specimen was unsorted PBMCs, collected 3.3 years after starting antiretroviral therapy. Written as DNA, the CDR3 is TGTGCCATCAGTGGGGACGACAGGGGGGTTTCCTACGAGCAGTACTTC. It encodes CAISGDDRGVSYEQYF.